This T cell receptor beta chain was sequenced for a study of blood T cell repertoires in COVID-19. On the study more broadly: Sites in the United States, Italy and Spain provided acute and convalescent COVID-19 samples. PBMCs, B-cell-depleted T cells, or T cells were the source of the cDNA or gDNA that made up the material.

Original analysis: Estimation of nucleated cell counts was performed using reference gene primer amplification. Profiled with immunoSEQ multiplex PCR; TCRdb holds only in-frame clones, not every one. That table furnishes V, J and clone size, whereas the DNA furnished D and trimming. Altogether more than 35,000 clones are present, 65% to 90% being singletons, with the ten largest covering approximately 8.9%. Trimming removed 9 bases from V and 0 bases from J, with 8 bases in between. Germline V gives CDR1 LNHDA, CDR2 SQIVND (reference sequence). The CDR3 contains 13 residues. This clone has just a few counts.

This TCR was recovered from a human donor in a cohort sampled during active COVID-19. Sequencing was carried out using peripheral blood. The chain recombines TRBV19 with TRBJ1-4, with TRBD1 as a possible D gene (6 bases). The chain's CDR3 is CARQGATNEKLFF. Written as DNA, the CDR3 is TGTGCCAGACAGGGTGCAACTAATGAAAAACTGTTTTTT.